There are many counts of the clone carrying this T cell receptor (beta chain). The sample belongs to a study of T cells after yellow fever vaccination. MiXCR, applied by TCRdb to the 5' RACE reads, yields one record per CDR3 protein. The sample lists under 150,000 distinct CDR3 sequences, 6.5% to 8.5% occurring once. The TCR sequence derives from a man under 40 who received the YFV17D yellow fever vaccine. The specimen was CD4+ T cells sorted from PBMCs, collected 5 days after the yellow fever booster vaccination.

This chain's CDR3 is CASSVGGGELFF. In nucleotides, the CDR3 is TGTGCCAGCAGCGTTGGAGGAGGGGAGCTGTTTTTT. The chain carries TRBV9 and TRBJ2-2, with a possible D match to TRBD2 (5 bases). The CDR3 runs 12 residues. The germline V and J ends were trimmed by 2 bases and 8 bases, with 7 bases remaining between them. Germline values: CDR1 SGDLS, CDR2 YYNGEE.